This T cell receptor beta chain was sequenced in a study of CD8 T cells in Susac syndrome. Overall study results and limits: Clonal expansion of CD8+ cells in Susac peaked in TEMRA cells (and in active patients). The authors found around 17 Susac-specific public clones in total CD8+ repertoires and roughly five in CD8+ TEMRA repertoires.

To note about this clonotype: The antigen remains undetermined.

After extraction with the RNeasy kit, roughly 0.5 to 1 ug of the RNA was reverse transcribed using random hexamers. TCRdb passed the immunoSEQ multiplex PCR reads through MiXCR, listing each CDR3 protein once. Of nearly 110,000 distinct CDR3 sequences in the sample, 94% were seen once. Per the germline V gene, CDR1 is KGHDR and CDR2 is SFDVKD. The CDR3 spans 13 residues. Trimming took 3 bases from V and 1 from J, leaving 3 bases between them. Material for sequencing was CD8+ T cells from PBMCs. The chain combines TRBV24-1 with TRBJ2-1; D not certain. The sequence came from a human donor with Susac syndrome. The CDR3 nucleotides are TGTGCCACCAGTGATAGTTCCTACAATGAGCAGTTCTTC. Its protein is CATSDSSYNEQFF.